This T cell receptor beta chain was sequenced in a study of breast tumors, draining lymph nodes, adjacent tissues. One entry per CDR3 protein results from TCRdb running MiXCR on the multiplex PCR reads. Of tens of thousands of distinct CDR3 sequences listed, more than 20% are singletons. Turning to this clonotype: A single base separates this from a much larger clone, so it may be a read error.

The length of the CDR3 is 15 residues. CDR1 and CDR2 (germline): MGHDK, SYGVNS. The TCR sequence derives from a female donor with breast cancer. Some clones in this sample may be carry-over from other donors' samples. The sequenced sample was breast tumor tissue. This rearrangement joins TRBV25-1 to TRBJ1-5; 7 nucleotides line up with TRBD1. The CDR3 sequence: CASGESRGPNQPQHF. In DNA, the CDR3 is TGTGCCAGCGGTGAATCGAGGGGGCCGAATCAGCCCCAGCATTTT.